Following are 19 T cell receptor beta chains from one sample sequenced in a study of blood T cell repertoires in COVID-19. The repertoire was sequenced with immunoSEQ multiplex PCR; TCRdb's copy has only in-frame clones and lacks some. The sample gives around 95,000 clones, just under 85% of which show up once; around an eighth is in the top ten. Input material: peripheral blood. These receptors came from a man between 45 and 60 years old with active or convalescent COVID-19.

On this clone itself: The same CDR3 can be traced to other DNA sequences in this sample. The CDR3 DNA reads TGTGCCACCAGTGATTCAGGGGCCACTAATGAAAAACTGTTTTTT. Translated, it gives CATSDSGATNEKLFF. The rearrangement uses TRBV24-1 and TRBJ1-4, with D possibly TRBD1 on 6 matching bases. The V gene's germline CDR1 is KGHDR and CDR2 SFDVKD. The V and J ends lost 2 bases and 2 bases respectively, with 8 bases between them. CDR3 length: 15 amino acids.

Here the CDR3 reads CASSNRGQVEFSNQPQHF. The CDR3 DNA reads as TGTGCCAGCAGTAATAGGGGACAGGTCGAGTTTAGCAATCAGCCCCAGCATTTT. The genes are TRBV21-1 and TRBJ1-5; the table's D call of TRBD1 was not tested on the DNA. TRBV21-1 is shown as a pseudogene. CDR3 length equals 18 residues.

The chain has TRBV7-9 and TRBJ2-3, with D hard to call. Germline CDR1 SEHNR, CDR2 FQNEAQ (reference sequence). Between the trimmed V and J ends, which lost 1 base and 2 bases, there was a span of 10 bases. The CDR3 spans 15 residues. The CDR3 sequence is CASSLVLTNTDTQYF. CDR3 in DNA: TGTGCCAGCAGCTTAGTCCTAACGAACACAGATACGCAGTATTTT. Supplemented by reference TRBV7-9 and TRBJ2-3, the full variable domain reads DTGVSQNPRHKITKRGQNVTFRCDPISEHNRLYWYRQTLGQGPEFLTYFQNEAQLEKSRLLSDRFSAERPKGSFSTLEIQRTEQGDSAMYLCASSLVLTNTDTQYFGPGTRLTVL.

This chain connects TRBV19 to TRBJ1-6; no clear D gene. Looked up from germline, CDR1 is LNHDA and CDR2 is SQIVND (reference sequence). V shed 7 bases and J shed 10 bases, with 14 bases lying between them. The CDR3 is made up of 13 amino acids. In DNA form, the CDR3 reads TGTGCCAGTATGAACGGGAGAAGATCACCCCTCCACTTT. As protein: CASMNGRRSPLHF.

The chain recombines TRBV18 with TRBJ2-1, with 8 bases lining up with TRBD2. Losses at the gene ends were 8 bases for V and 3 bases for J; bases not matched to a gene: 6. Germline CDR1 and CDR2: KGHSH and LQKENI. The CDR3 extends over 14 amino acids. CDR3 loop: CASTSRGGYNEQFF. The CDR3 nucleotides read TGTGCCAGCACCAGCCGGGGGGGCTACAATGAGCAGTTCTTC.

The CDR3 here is CASRRTSTNTEAFF. CDR3 bases: TGTGCCAGCAGGAGAACTTCAACGAACACTGAAGCTTTCTTT. The J gene is TRBJ1-1, the V gene TRBV27; D is uncertain. CDR3 length: 14 amino acids. Trimming pared 6 bases from V and 1 base from J, leaving 12 bases between. CDR1 is MNHEY, CDR2 SMNVEV, per germline (reference sequence).

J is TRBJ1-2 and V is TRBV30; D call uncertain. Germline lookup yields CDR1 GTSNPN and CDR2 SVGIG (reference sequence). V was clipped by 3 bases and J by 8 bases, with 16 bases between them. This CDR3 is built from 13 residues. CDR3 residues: CAWSQGSKPGYTF. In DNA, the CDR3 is TGTGCCTGGAGCCAAGGGAGTAAACCCGGCTACACCTTC.

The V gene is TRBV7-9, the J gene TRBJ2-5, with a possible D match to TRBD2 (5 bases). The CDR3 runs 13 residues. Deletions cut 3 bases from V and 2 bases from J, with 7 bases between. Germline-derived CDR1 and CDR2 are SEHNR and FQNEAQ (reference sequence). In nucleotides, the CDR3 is TGTGCCAGCAGCTTGGAGGTTCAAGAGACCCAGTACTTC. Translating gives CASSLEVQETQYF.

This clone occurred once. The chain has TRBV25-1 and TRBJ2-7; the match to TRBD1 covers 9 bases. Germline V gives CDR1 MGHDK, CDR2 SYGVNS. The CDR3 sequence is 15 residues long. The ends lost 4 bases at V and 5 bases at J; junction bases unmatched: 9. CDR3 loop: CASSVSGQGMNEQYF. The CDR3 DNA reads TGTGCCAGCAGTGTTTCGGGACAGGGAATGAACGAGCAGTACTTC.

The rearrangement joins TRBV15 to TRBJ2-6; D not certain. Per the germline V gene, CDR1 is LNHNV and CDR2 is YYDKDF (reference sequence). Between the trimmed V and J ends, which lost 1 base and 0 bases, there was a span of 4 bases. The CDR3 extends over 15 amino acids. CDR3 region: CATSRVLSGANVLTF. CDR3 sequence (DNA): TGTGCCACCAGCAGAGTCCTCTCTGGGGCCAACGTCCTGACTTTC.

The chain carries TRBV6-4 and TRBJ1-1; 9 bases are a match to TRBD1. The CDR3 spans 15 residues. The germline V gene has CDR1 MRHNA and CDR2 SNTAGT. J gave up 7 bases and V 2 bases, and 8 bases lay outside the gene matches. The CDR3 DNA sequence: TGTGCCAGCAGTGACCCCGGGACAGGGTTTTTTGAAGCTTTCTTT. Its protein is CASSDPGTGFFEAFF.

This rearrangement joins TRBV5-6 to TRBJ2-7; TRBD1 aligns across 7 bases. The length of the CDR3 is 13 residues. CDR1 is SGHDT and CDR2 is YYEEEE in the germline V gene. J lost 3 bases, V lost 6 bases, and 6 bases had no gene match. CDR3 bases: TGTGCCAGCATCACGACAGGGAGCTACGAGCAGTACTTC. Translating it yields CASITTGSYEQYF.

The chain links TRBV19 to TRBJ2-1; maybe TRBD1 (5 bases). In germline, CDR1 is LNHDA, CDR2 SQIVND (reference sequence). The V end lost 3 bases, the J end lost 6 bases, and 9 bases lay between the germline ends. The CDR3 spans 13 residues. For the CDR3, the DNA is TGTGCCAGTAGTATTACAGGCTCCAATGAGCAGTTCTTC. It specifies CASSITGSNEQFF.

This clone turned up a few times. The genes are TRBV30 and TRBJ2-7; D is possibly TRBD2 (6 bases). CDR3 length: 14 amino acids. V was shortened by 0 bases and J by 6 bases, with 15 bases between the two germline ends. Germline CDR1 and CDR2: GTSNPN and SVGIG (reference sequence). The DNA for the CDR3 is TGTGCCTGGAGTGTACCAGGAGGGGTCGGCGAGCAGTACTTC. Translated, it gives CAWSVPGGVGEQYF.

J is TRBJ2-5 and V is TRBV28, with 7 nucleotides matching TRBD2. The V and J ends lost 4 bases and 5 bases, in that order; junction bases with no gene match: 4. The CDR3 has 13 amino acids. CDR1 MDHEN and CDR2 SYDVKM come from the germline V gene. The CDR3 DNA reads TGTGCCAGCAGTTCCGGACTAGGGGAGACCCAGTACTTC. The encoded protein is CASSSGLGETQYF.

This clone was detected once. CDR3 sequence: CASSPRLAGNTDTQYF. CDR3 nucleotide sequence: TGTGCCAGCAGCCCCCGGCTAGCGGGAAACACAGATACGCAGTATTTT. The J gene is TRBJ2-3, the V gene TRBV9; 9 bases line up with TRBD2. This CDR3 spans 16 amino acids. Germline lookup yields CDR1 SGDLS and CDR2 YYNGEE. V gave up 4 bases and J gave up 2 bases; unmatched junction bases: 8.

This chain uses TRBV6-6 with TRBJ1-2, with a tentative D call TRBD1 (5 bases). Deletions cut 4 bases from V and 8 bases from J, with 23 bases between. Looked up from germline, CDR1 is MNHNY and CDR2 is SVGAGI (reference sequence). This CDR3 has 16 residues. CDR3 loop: CASSSQPTEPLWGYTF. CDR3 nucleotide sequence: TGTGCCAGCAGTTCGCAGCCGACAGAGCCTCTTTGGGGCTACACCTTC.

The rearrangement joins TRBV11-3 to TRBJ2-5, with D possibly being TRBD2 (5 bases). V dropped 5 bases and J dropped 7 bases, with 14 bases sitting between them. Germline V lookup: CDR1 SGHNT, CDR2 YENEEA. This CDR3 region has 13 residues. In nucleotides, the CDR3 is TGTGCCAGCAGCCGGACGGAGGAGTGGACCCAGTACTTC. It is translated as CASSRTEEWTQYF.

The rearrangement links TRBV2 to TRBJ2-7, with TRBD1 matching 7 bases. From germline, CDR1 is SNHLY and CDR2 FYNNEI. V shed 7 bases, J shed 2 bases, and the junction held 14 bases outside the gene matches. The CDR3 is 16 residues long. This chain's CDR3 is CASTSIPGQITYEQYF. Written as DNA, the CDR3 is TGTGCCAGCACCTCCATACCGGGACAGATAACCTACGAGCAGTACTTC. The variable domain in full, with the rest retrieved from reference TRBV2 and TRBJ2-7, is EPEVTQTPSHQVTQMGQEVILRCVPISNHLYFYWYRQILGQKVEFLVSFYNNEISEKSEIFDDQFSVERPDGSNFTLKIRSTKLEDSAMYFCASTSIPGQITYEQYFGPGTRLTVT.